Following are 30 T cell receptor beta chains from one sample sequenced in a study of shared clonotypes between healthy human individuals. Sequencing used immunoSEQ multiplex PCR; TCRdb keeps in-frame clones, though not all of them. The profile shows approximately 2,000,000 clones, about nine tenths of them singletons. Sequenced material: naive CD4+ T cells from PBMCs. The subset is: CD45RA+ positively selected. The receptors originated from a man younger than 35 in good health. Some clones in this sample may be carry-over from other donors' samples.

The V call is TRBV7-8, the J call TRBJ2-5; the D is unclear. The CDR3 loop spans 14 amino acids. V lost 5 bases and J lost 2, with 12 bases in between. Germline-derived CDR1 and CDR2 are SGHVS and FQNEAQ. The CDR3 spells CASSPVVEQETQYF. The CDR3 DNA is TGTGCCAGCAGCCCTGTCGTGGAGCAAGAGACCCAGTACTTC.

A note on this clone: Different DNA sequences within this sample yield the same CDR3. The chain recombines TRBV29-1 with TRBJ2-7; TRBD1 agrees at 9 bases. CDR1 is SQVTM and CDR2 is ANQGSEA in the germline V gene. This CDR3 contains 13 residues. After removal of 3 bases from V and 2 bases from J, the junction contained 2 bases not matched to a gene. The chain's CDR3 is CSVDGQGTYEQYF. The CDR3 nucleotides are TGCAGCGTTGATGGACAGGGGACCTACGAGCAGTACTTC.

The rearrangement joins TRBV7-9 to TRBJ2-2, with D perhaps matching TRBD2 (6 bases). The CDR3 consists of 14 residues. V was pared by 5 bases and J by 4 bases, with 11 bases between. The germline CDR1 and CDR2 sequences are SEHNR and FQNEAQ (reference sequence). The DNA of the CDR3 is TGTGCCAGCAGCCCCCTGCGGGGCACCGGGGAGCTGTTTTTT. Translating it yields CASSPLRGTGELFF.

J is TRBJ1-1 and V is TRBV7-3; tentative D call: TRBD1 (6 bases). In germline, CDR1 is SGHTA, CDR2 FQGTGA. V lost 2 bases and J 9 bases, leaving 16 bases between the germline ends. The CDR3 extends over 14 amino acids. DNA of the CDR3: TGTGCCAGCAGCTTAGGGGGCCCTTGGACCCAAGCTTTCTTT. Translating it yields CASSLGGPWTQAFF.

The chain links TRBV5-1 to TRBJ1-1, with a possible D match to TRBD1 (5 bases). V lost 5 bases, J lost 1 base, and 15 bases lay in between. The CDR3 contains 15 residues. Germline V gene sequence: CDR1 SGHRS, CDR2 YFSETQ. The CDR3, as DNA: TGCGCCAGCAGTTCCCTTTCAGGGCGGAACACTGAAGCTTTCTTT. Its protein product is CASSSLSGRNTEAFF.

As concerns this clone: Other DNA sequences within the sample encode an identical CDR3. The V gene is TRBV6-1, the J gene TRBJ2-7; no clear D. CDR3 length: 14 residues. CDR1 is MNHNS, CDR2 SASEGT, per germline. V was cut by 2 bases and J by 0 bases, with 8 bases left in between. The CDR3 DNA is TGTGCCAGCAGTGAATTGGGAAGCTCCTACGAGCAGTACTTC. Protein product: CASSELGSSYEQYF.

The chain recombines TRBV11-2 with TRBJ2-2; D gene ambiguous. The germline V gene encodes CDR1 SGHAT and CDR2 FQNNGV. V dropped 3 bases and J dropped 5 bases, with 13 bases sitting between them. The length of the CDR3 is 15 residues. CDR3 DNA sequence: TGTGCCAGCAGCTTCCGCCTGAAACCTACCGGGGAGCTGTTTTTT. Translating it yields CASSFRLKPTGELFF.

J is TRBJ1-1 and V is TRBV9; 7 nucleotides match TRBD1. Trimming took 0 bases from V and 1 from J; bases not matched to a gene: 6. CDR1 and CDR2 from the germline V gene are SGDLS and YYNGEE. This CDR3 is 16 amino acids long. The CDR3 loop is CASSVGRGPQNTEAFF. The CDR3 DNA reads TGTGCCAGCAGCGTAGGGAGGGGGCCCCAGAACACTGAAGCTTTCTTT.

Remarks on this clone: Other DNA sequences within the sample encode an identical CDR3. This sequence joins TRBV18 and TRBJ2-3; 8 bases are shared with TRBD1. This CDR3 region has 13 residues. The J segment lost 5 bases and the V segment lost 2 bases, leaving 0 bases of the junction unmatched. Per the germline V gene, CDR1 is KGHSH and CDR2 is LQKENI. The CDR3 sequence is CASSPGTGDTQYF. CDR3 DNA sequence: TGTGCCAGCTCACCAGGGACAGGAGATACGCAGTATTTT.

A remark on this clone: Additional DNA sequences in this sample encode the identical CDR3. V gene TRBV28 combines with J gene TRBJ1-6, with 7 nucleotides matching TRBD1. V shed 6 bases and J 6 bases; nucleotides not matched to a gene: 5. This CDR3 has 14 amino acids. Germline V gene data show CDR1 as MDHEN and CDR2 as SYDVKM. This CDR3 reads CASRRTGGNSPLHF. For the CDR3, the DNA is TGTGCCAGCAGGCGGACAGGTGGTAATTCACCCCTCCACTTT.

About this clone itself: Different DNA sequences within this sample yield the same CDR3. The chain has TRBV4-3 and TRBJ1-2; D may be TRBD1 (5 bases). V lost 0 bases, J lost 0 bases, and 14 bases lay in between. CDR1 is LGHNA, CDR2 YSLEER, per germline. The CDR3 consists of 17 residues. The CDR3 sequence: CASSQDLGPRTNYGYTF. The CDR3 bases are TGCGCCAGCAGCCAAGATCTGGGACCACGGACTAACTATGGCTACACCTTC.

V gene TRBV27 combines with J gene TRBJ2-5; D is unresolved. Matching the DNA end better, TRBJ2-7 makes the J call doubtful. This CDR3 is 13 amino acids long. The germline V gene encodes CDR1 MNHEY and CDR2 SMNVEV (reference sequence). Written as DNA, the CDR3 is TGTGCCAGCCTTGGACCTCCTTCCTACGAGCAGTACTTC. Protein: CASLGPPSYEQYF.

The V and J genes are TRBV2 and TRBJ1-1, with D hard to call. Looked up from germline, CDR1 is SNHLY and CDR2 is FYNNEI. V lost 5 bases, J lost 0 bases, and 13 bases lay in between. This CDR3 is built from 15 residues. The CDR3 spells CASSTRVGLNTEAFF. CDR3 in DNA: TGTGCCAGCAGTACCAGAGTGGGTCTGAACACTGAAGCTTTCTTT.

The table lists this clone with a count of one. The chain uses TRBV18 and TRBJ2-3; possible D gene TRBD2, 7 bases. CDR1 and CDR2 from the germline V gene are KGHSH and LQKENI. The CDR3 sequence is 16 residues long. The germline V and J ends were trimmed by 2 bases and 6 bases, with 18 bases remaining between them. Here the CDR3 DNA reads TGTGCCAGCTCACCATCCCGGGGGGCCTTGGGGGATACGCAGTATTTT. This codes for CASSPSRGALGDTQYF.

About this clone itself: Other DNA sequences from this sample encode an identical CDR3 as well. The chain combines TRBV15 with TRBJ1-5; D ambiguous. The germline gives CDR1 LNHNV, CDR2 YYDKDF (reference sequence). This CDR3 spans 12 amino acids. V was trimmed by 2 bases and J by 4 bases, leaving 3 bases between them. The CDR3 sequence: CATSRLNQPQHF. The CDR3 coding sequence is TGTGCCACCAGCAGATTAAATCAGCCCCAGCATTTT.

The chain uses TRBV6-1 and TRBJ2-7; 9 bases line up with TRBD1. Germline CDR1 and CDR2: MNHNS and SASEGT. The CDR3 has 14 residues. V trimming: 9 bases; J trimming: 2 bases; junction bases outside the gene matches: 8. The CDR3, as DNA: TGTGCCAGTGCGCTTTGGGACAGGGCCTACGAGCAGTACTTC. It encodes CASALWDRAYEQYF.

This CDR3 reads CASSLTRASTDTQYF. CDR3 bases: TGTGCCAGCAGCTTAACACGTGCTAGCACAGATACGCAGTATTTT. The chain employs TRBV7-8 and TRBJ2-3; D unresolved. Trimming removed 2 bases at V and 0 bases at J, with 9 bases between. From germline, CDR1 is SGHVS and CDR2 FQNEAQ. CDR3 length: 15 residues.

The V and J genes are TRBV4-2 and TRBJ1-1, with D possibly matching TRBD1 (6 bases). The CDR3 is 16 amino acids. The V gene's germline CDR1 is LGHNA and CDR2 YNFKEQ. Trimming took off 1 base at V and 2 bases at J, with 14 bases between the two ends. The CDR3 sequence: CASSQGGQRLNTEAFF. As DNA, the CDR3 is TGTGCCAGCAGCCAAGGAGGACAGAGGCTCAACACTGAAGCTTTCTTT.

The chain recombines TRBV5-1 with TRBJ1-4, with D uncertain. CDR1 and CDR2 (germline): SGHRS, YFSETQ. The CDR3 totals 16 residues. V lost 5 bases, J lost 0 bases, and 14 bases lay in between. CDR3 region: CASRGGRYPTNEKLFF. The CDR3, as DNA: TGCGCCAGCAGGGGTGGTCGGTACCCAACTAATGAAAAACTGTTTTTT.

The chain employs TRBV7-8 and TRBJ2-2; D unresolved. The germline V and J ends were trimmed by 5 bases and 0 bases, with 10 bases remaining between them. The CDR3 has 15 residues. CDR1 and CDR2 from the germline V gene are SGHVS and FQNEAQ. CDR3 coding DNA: TGTGCCAGCAGCCTGGGGTGGTCGAACACCGGGGAGCTGTTTTTT. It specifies CASSLGWSNTGELFF.

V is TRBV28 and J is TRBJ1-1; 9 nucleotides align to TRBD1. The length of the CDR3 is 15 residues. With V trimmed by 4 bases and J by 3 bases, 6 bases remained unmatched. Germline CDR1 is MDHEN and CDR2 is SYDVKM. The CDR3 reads CASSSQGASDTEAFF. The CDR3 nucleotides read TGTGCCAGCAGTTCACAGGGGGCGTCGGACACTGAAGCTTTCTTT. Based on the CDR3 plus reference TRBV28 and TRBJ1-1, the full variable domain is DVKVTQSSRYLVKRTGEKVFLECVQDMDHENMFWYRQDPGLGLRLIYFSYDVKMKEKGDIPEGYSVSREKKERFSLILESASTNQTSMYLCASSSQGASDTEAFFGQGTRLTVV.

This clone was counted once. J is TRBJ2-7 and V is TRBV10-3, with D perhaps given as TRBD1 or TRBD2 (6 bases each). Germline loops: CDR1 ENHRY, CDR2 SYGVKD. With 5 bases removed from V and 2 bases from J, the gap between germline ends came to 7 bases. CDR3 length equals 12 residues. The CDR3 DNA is TGTGCCATCAGTCGGGGGCCCTACGAGCAGTACTTC. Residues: CAISRGPYEQYF.

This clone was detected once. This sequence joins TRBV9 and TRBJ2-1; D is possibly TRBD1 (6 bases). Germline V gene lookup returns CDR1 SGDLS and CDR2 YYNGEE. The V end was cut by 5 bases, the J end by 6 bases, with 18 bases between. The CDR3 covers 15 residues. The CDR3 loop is CASSKVTGMVNEQFF. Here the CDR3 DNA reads TGTGCCAGCAGTAAAGTGACAGGTATGGTCAATGAGCAGTTCTTC. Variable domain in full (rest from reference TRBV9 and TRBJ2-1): DSGVTQTPKHLITATGQRVTLRCSPRSGDLSVYWYQQSLDQGLQFLIQYYNGEERAKGNILERFSAQQFPDLHSELNLSSLELGDSALYFCASSKVTGMVNEQFFGPGTRLTVL.

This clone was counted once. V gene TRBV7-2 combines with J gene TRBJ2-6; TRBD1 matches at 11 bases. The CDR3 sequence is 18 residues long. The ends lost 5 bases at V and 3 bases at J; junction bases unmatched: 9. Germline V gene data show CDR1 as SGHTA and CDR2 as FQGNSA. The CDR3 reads CASSRRRTGGYGANVLTF. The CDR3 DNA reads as TGTGCCAGCAGCAGAAGAAGGACAGGGGGCTATGGGGCCAACGTCCTGACTTTC. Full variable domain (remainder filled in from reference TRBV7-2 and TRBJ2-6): GAGVSQSPSNKVTEKGKDVELRCDPISGHTALYWYRQSLGQGLEFLIYFQGNSAPDKSGLPSDRFSAERTGGSVSTLTIQRTQQEDSAVYLCASSRRRTGGYGANVLTFGAGSRLTVL.

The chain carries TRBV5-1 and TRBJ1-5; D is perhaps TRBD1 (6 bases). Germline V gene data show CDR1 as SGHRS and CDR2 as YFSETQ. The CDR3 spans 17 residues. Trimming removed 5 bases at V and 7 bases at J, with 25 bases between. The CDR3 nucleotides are TGCGCCAGCAGGCCACTTAAGAGGGGGATTCGGAAACAGCCCCAGCATTTT. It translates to CASRPLKRGIRKQPQHF.

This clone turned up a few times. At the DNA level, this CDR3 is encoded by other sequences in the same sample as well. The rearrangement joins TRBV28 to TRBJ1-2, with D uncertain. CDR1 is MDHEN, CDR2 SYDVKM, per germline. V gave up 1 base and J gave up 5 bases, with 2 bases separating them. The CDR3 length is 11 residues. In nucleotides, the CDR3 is TGTGCCAGCAGTTTATCGTATGGCTACACCTTC. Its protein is CASSLSYGYTF.

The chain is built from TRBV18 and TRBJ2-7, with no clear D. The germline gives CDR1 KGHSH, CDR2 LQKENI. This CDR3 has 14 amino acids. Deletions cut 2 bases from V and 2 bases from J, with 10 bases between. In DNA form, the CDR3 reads TGTGCCAGCTCACCAAATACCGGGCCCTACGAGCAGTACTTC. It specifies CASSPNTGPYEQYF.

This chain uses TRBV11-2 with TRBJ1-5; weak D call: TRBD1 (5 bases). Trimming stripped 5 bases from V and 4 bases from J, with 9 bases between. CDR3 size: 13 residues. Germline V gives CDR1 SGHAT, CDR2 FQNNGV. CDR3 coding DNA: TGTGCCAGCAGCGCAGGGTATAATCAGCCCCAGCATTTT. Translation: CASSAGYNQPQHF.

The CDR3 protein is CASLTETYNEQFF. Here the CDR3 DNA reads TGTGCCAGCCTGACCGAAACCTACAATGAGCAGTTCTTC. The genes are TRBV28 and TRBJ2-1; the D is unclear. This CDR3 is 13 amino acids long. Germline V gene sequence: CDR1 MDHEN, CDR2 SYDVKM. V lost 8 bases, J lost 2 bases, and 10 bases lay in between.

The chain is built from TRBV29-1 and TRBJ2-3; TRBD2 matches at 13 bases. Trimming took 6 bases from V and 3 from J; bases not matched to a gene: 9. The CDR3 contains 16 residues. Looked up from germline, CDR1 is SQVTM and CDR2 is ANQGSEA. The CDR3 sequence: CSVRGGTSGTTDTQYF. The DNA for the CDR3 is TGCAGCGTGAGGGGGGGGACTAGCGGGACAACAGATACGCAGTATTTT.